These T cell receptor beta chains were read from a single sample in a study of blood T cell repertoires in COVID-19. The assay was immunoSEQ multiplex PCR, and TCRdb's table has in-frame clones only and misses some. The data show around 400,000 clones, approximately 88% seen once. The sequenced sample was peripheral blood. The source of these receptors is a man aged 35-49 years with acute or convalescent COVID-19. CDR3s include the opening cysteine and the closing phenylalanine or tryptophan. D genes are given only for firm matches. Size is stated for part of the rows, as once, few or many counts, or as a class when the clone is expanded.

j_gene,d_gene,v_gene,len,abundance,CDR3nt,CDR3aa
TRBJ1-4,TRBD1,TRBV27,15,.,TGTGCCAGCAGTCGGACAGGGGATGTTAATGAAAAACTGTTTTTT,CASSRTGDVNEKLFF
TRBJ1-6,TRBD1,TRBV7-2,14,.,TGTGCCAGCAGCCCAGGGGGATCTAATTCACCCCTCCACTTT,CASSPGGSNSPLHF
TRBJ1-2,.,TRBV3-1/TRBV3-2,14,.,TGTGCCAGCAGCCAAGATTGGCAGATCTATGGCTACACCTTC,CASSQDWQIYGYTF
TRBJ1-5,.,TRBV2,12,.,TGTGCCAGCAGCGCCCAGCGTGTCACCCAGCATTTT,CASSAQRVTQHF
TRBJ2-6,.,TRBV28,17,.,TGTGCCAGCAGTTTATCAGGATCCTACTCTGGGGCCAACGTCCTGACTTTC,CASSLSGSYSGANVLTF
TRBJ2-2,.,TRBV4-3,14,.,TGCGCCAGCAGCCAAGGGCAGAACACCGGGGAGCTGTTTTTT,CASSQGQNTGELFF
TRBJ1-2,TRBD1,TRBV27,13,.,TGTGCCAGCAGTTTAAACAGGGGGCATGGCTACACCTTC,CASSLNRGHGYTF
TRBJ1-5,.,TRBV4-2,17,.,TGTGCCAGCAGCCAAGAATTGTACAGTAATAGCAATCAGCCCCAGCATTTT,CASSQELYSNSNQPQHF
TRBJ1-1,TRBD1,TRBV5-5,14,.,TGTGCCAGCAGCTTCCGACAGGGTAGCACTGAAGCTTTCTTT,CASSFRQGSTEAFF
TRBJ2-7,.,TRBV7-9,13,.,TGTGCCAGCAGCCCACGGGTCTCGGATGAGCAGTACTTC,CASSPRVSDEQYF
TRBJ2-6,.,TRBV7-6,17,once,TGTGCCAGCAGCCAAACCCCCGCGGGGTCTGGGGCCAACGTCCTGACTTTC,CASSQTPAGSGANVLTF
TRBJ2-1,TRBD2,TRBV2,15,.,TGTGCCAGCAGTGCGACTAGCGGGAGGGAAGGTGAGCAGTTCTTC,CASSATSGREGEQFF
TRBJ1-5,TRBD1,TRBV6-5,14,.,TGTGCCAGCAGCCCAGGACAGGGTGGGCAGCCCCAGCATTTT,CASSPGQGGQPQHF
TRBJ1-6,TRBD1,TRBV19,14,.,TGTGCCAGTAGTATCTCAAACAGGGGTTCACCCCTCCACTTT,CASSISNRGSPLHF
TRBJ1-6,.,TRBV7-9,15,few,TGTGCCAGCAGCTTAGATTATTTCGGGAATTCACCCCTCCACTTT,CASSLDYFGNSPLHF